This T cell receptor (beta chain) came from a study of T cell repertoires in cytomegalovirus infection. The overall study: Both a matching HLA type and CMV infection were indicated by public TCR beta signatures. Findings and caveats of the study: Ex vivo responses were dominated by HLA-C-restricted CMV-specific TCR beta clonotypes. Adding up the frequency of public TCR beta families identified people who carried CMV plus the relevant HLA.

A single record per CDR3 protein comes from TCRdb applying MiXCR to the reads. This table has under 600,000 distinct CDR3 sequences, 16% appearing once. On this clonotype itself: The antigen is not known.

Sequenced input: CD8+ T cells from PBMCs. The TCR originated in a human donor in good health (CMV status not recorded). Some clones in this sample may be carry-over from other donors' samples.

CDR3 DNA sequence: TGTGCCAGCAGTTACTCAGGCAATAATGAAAAACTGTTTTTT. Translated, it gives CASSYSGNNEKLFF. The genes are TRBV6-6 and TRBJ1-4; D unclear. Trimming pared 0 bases from V and 4 bases from J, leaving 6 bases between. The CDR3 has 14 residues. Germline values: CDR1 MNHNY, CDR2 SVGAGI (reference sequence).